The clone carrying this TCR beta chain was counted at least ten times. Antigen: not known. The sample belongs to a study of T cells in Graves' hyperthyroidism and ophthalmopathy. Study conclusions and caveats: From stable hyperthyroidism, ophthalmopathy was set apart by a 13 V-J model.

CDR3 length equals 15 residues. V dropped 1 base and J dropped 6 bases, with 16 bases sitting between them. Germline CDR1 reads MGHRA; CDR2 reads YSYEKL. TCR beta CDR3 regions were amplified from RNA. When the TCR CDR3 underwent first-round RT-PCR, the HTBI primer set was used. One entry per CDR3 protein results from TCRdb running MiXCR on the multiplex PCR reads. Here the sample spans fewer than 650,000 distinct CDR3 sequences, approximately 14% being singletons. The receptor was derived from a woman aged 18-29 years with Graves' ophthalmopathy. Sequencing was performed on blood. The gene calls are TRBV4-1 and TRBJ2-7, with a weak D call TRBD2 (6 bases). The CDR3 coding sequence is TGCGCCAGCAGCCAAGTGGAGGGTTTAAGGGGCGAGCAGTACTTC. Translated: CASSQVEGLRGEQYF.